This TCR beta chain was sequenced in a study of blood T cells in healthy people across ages. Study-wide findings and caveats: PBMCs went unsorted, and a conclusive naive versus antigen-experienced comparison was therefore prevented. Measured against age, TCR beta diversity per million T cells decreased in a roughly linear manner.

This clonotype appeared a few times. Its antigen is not identified. V shed 2 bases, J shed 3 bases, and the junction held 11 bases outside the gene matches. The CDR3 has 18 amino acids. Germline lookup yields CDR1 MNHEY and CDR2 SVGEGT. For the second PCR, which ran for about 6 to 12 cycles, a sample-barcoded 5' primer and a J-beta primer mix were used. MiXCR, applied by TCRdb to the 5' RACE reads, yields one record per CDR3 protein. The top ten hold 40% to 50% of the sample, which has around 800,000 distinct CDR3 sequences, about 53% seen once. This TCR derives from an elderly man in good health. This chain connects TRBV6-2 or TRBV6-3 to TRBJ2-7, with 12 nucleotides matching TRBD2. Sequencing used blood. This chain's CDR3 is CASSYGRGLAGTGYEQYF. DNA for the CDR3: TGTGCCAGCAGTTACGGCCGTGGACTAGCGGGAACCGGCTACGAGCAGTACTTC.